The rows below give T cell receptor beta chains drawn from one sample of a study of identical twins. TCRdb itself ran the 5' RACE reads through MiXCR, one entry per CDR3 protein. The table lists around 570,000 distinct CDR3 sequences, around 9.6% of them singletons. These same data were also listed under a study on yellow fever vaccine responses in identical twins.

The specimen was PBMCs. The receptors were sampled from a woman between 18 and 29 years old in good health. Both conserved end residues are part of each CDR3. A D gene is named only where the DNA matches it firmly. Clone size, where shown, is once, few, many, or a class for clones that have expanded.

clone size	V gene	D gene	J gene	CDR3 protein	CDR3 DNA
many	TRBV27	TRBD1	TRBJ1-2	CASSMTGNYGYTF	TGTGCCAGCAGTATGACAGGGAACTATGGCTACACCTTC
many	TRBV6-5	.	TRBJ2-3	CASIGISGTQYF	TGTGCCAGCATTGGGATAAGCGGGACGCAGTATTTT
.	TRBV11-1	.	TRBJ2-2	CASSLRIDPGPRTANTGELFF	TGTGCCAGCAGCTTACGAATTGACCCGGGACCCAGGACTGCGAACACCGGGGAGCTGTTTTTT
few	TRBV29-1	.	TRBJ2-7	CSVEYPGDFMHEQYF	TGCAGCGTTGAGTATCCGGGAGACTTCATGCACGAGCAGTACTTC
many	TRBV10-3	TRBD2	TRBJ2-2	CAISLVSTSGRHTGELFF	TGTGCCATCAGTCTAGTGTCGACTAGCGGGAGACACACCGGGGAGCTGTTTTTT
.	TRBV12-3/TRBV12-4	.	TRBJ2-2	CARQESFAGELFF	TGTGCCAGACAGGAGAGTTTCGCCGGGGAGCTGTTTTTT
few	TRBV18	.	TRBJ2-5	CASSPPAGQETQYF	TGTGCCAGCTCACCACCGGCAGGACAAGAGACCCAGTACTTC
few	TRBV20-1	.	TRBJ1-6	CSGWRGAGNSPLHF	TGCAGTGGATGGCGGGGGGCCGGCAATTCACCCCTCCACTTT
few	TRBV6-6	.	TRBJ1-5	CASRESQPQHF	TGTGCCAGCAGAGAATCTCAGCCCCAGCATTTT
many	TRBV11-2	.	TRBJ2-3	CASSSGASATDTQYF	TGTGCCAGCAGCTCTGGGGCTAGCGCCACAGATACGCAGTATTTT
many	TRBV5-6	TRBD2	TRBJ2-1	CASSQGYSGNNEQFF	TGTGCCAGCAGCCAGGGGTATAGCGGGAACAATGAGCAGTTCTTC
.	TRBV30	TRBD1	TRBJ1-1	CAWSDRDRTEAFF	TGTGCCTGGAGCGATCGGGACAGGACTGAAGCTTTCTTT
few	TRBV14	TRBD1	TRBJ2-7	CASGETAGGSSEQYF	TGTGCCAGCGGAGAGACGGCAGGGGGATCGAGCGAGCAGTACTTC
many	TRBV29-1	TRBD1	TRBJ1-5	CSVRTGINQPQHF	TGCAGCGTTCGGACAGGGATTAATCAGCCCCAGCATTTT
.	TRBV7-6	TRBD2	TRBJ2-5	CASSLVLAGPQETQYF	TGTGCCAGCAGCTTAGTGTTAGCGGGGCCCCAAGAGACCCAGTACTTC
.	TRBV15	.	TRBJ1-1	CATSRVEPANTEAFF	TGTGCCACCAGCAGAGTCGAGCCGGCGAACACTGAAGCTTTCTTT
.	TRBV6-1	TRBD2	TRBJ2-7	CASRPTSGGYQPYF	TGTGCCAGCAGGCCGACTAGCGGGGGGTACCAGCCGTACTTC
few	TRBV12-3/TRBV12-4	.	TRBJ1-5	CASTIGGGRNQPQHF	TGTGCCAGCACCATAGGAGGGGGACGCAATCAGCCCCAGCATTTT
.	TRBV11-2	TRBD2	TRBJ2-5	CASSLGLAGAGLDETQYF	TGTGCCAGCAGCTTAGGTCTAGCGGGGGCCGGGTTGGACGAGACCCAGTACTTC
.	TRBV5-6	TRBD1	TRBJ2-6	CASSSAGQGYSGANVLTF	TGTGCCAGCAGCTCAGCGGGACAGGGATACTCTGGGGCCAACGTCCTGACTTTC
many	TRBV18	.	TRBJ2-7	CASSGGASHEQYF	TGTGCCAGCTCGGGGGGGGCGAGCCACGAGCAGTACTTC
few	TRBV20-1	.	TRBJ2-2	CSAIPKLGATGELFF	TGCAGTGCAATACCTAAACTTGGGGCCACCGGGGAGCTGTTTTTT
.	TRBV7-9	.	TRBJ2-5	CASSGYGETQYF	TGTGCCAGCAGCGGCTATGGGGAGACCCAGTACTTC
many	TRBV10-1	TRBD2	TRBJ2-7	CASRSSGSHEQYF	TGCGCCAGCAGGTCTAGCGGGAGTCACGAGCAGTACTTC
.	TRBV11-2	.	TRBJ2-1	CASSLDPFRPYNEQFF	TGTGCCAGCAGCTTAGATCCTTTCAGGCCCTACAATGAGCAGTTCTTC
few	TRBV4-3	TRBD1	TRBJ2-2	CASSPDRGPGELFF	TGCGCCAGCAGCCCAGACAGGGGCCCCGGGGAGCTGTTTTTT
few	TRBV2	TRBD2	TRBJ2-3	CASRRLLAGETDTQYF	TGTGCCAGCAGACGACTACTAGCGGGGGAGACAGATACGCAGTATTTT
few	TRBV29-1	.	TRBJ2-2	CSVAYSGNTGELFF	TGCAGCGTTGCCTACAGTGGAAACACCGGGGAGCTGTTTTTT
.	TRBV4-3	.	TRBJ1-1	CASSQERGGNTEAFF	TGCGCCAGCAGCCAAGAGAGGGGCGGAAACACTGAAGCTTTCTTT
many	TRBV4-1	.	TRBJ1-2	CASSQEFGTNYGYTF	TGCGCCAGCAGCCAAGAGTTTGGGACGAACTATGGCTACACCTTC